This is a list of T cell receptor beta chains from one sample in a study of T cell responses to AZD1222 COVID-19 vaccine. Sequencing used immunoSEQ multiplex PCR; TCRdb keeps in-frame clones, though not all of them. The table has about 150,000 clones, nearly 90% seen once. The specimen was peripheral blood, collected on day 0 of AZD1222 vaccination. The receptors were gathered from an adult in good health. Each CDR3 is given with its conserved first and last residue. A D gene is named only where the DNA matches it firmly. Expanded clones are given a class, and other clones once, few, many or no size at all.

CDR3 protein: CASSLLPGQGRGYTF
CDR3 DNA: TGTGCCAGCAGCTTACTACCGGGTCAGGGACGTGGCTACACCTTC
J gene: TRBJ1-2
V gene: TRBV7-9
D gene: -
clone size: -

CDR3 protein: CASSLVAATNEKLFF
CDR3 DNA: TGTGCCAGCAGCTTAGTTGCAGCAACTAATGAAAAACTGTTTTTT
J gene: TRBJ1-4
V gene: TRBV7-2
D gene: -
clone size: -

CDR3 protein: CASSLASPYNEQFF
CDR3 DNA: TGTGCCAGCAGCTTGGCTTCTCCCTACAATGAGCAGTTCTTC
J gene: TRBJ2-1
V gene: TRBV5-5
D gene: -
clone size: -

CDR3 protein: CASTRPGYAEAFF
CDR3 DNA: TGTGCCAGCACCAGGCCGGGGTATGCTGAAGCTTTCTTT
J gene: TRBJ1-1
V gene: TRBV3-1/TRBV3-2
D gene: -
clone size: -

CDR3 protein: CASSPRLEGTQYF
CDR3 DNA: TGTGCCAGCAGCCCACGACTAGAAGGGACCCAGTACTTC
J gene: TRBJ2-5
V gene: TRBV7-2
D gene: -
clone size: -

CDR3 protein: CASSWGDRGGSPLHF
CDR3 DNA: TGTGCCAGCAGTTGGGGGGACAGGGGCGGATCACCCCTCCACTTT
J gene: TRBJ1-6
V gene: TRBV6-5
D gene: TRBD1
clone size: -

CDR3 protein: CASSYYRETYEQYF
CDR3 DNA: TGTGCCAGCAGTTACTACCGGGAGACCTACGAGCAGTACTTC
J gene: TRBJ2-7
V gene: TRBV6-2/TRBV6-3
D gene: -
clone size: many

CDR3 protein: CASSPSSLAGKNIQYF
CDR3 DNA: TGTGCCAGCAGCCCCTCGAGTCTAGCGGGCAAAAACATTCAGTACTTC
J gene: TRBJ2-4
V gene: TRBV7-2
D gene: TRBD2
clone size: -

CDR3 protein: CASSLGSGTGGTEAFF
CDR3 DNA: TGTGCCAGCAGCTTAGGATCCGGGACAGGGGGCACTGAAGCTTTCTTT
J gene: TRBJ1-1
V gene: TRBV7-9
D gene: TRBD1
clone size: -

CDR3 protein: CASSPGQNYGYTF
CDR3 DNA: TGTGCCAGCAGCCCGGGACAAAACTATGGCTACACCTTC
J gene: TRBJ1-2
V gene: TRBV12-3/TRBV12-4
D gene: -
clone size: -

CDR3 protein: CASSPQGKANYGYTF
CDR3 DNA: TGTGCCAGCAGTCCACAGGGTAAAGCTAACTATGGCTACACCTTC
J gene: TRBJ1-2
V gene: TRBV28
D gene: -
clone size: -

CDR3 protein: CATSVRDIGTDTQYF
CDR3 DNA: TGTGCCACCAGCGTCCGGGACATCGGGACAGATACGCAGTATTTT
J gene: TRBJ2-3
V gene: TRBV15
D gene: -
clone size: -

CDR3 protein: CASSVDTGELFF
CDR3 DNA: TGTGCCAGCAGCGTAGACACCGGGGAGCTGTTTTTT
J gene: TRBJ2-2
V gene: TRBV9
D gene: -
clone size: -

CDR3 protein: CSVPSGTNEKLFF
CDR3 DNA: TGCAGCGTTCCCTCGGGCACTAATGAAAAACTGTTTTTT
J gene: TRBJ1-4
V gene: TRBV29-1
D gene: -
clone size: -

CDR3 protein: CASGRGNTEAFF
CDR3 DNA: TGTGCTAGTGGAAGGGGAAACACTGAAGCTTTCTTT
J gene: TRBJ1-1
V gene: TRBV12-5
D gene: -
clone size: -

CDR3 protein: CASSISASGSWDEQFF
CDR3 DNA: TGTGCCAGTAGTATTTCGGCTAGCGGGAGTTGGGATGAGCAGTTCTTC
J gene: TRBJ2-1
V gene: TRBV19
D gene: TRBD2
clone size: -

CDR3 protein: CASSVRRLNTEAFF
CDR3 DNA: TGTGCCAGCAGTGTACGGCGTTTGAACACTGAAGCTTTCTTT
J gene: TRBJ1-1
V gene: TRBV2
D gene: -
clone size: -

CDR3 protein: CASSVITGLGILGNQPQHF
CDR3 DNA: TGTGCCAGCAGTGTTATAACAGGGCTCGGGATACTCGGCAATCAGCCCCAGCATTTT
J gene: TRBJ1-5
V gene: TRBV6-2/TRBV6-3
D gene: -
clone size: -

CDR3 protein: CATRPSADDEQFF
CDR3 DNA: TGTGCCACACGACCTAGCGCTGACGATGAGCAGTTCTTC
J gene: TRBJ2-1
V gene: TRBV10-3
D gene: -
clone size: -

CDR3 protein: CASSPGARDSYNEQFF
CDR3 DNA: TGTGCCAGCAGCCCCGGGGCCCGGGACAGCTACAATGAGCAGTTCTTC
J gene: TRBJ2-1
V gene: TRBV5-4
D gene: TRBD1
clone size: -

CDR3 protein: CASRGVEAGDNEQFF
CDR3 DNA: TGTGCCAGTAGGGGGGTAGAAGCGGGAGACAATGAGCAGTTCTTC
J gene: TRBJ2-1
V gene: TRBV19
D gene: TRBD2
clone size: -

CDR3 protein: CASSEGRGVTSYNEQFF
CDR3 DNA: TGTGCCAGCAGTGAAGGGCGGGGCGTCACCTCCTACAATGAGCAGTTCTTC
J gene: TRBJ2-1
V gene: TRBV2
D gene: -
clone size: few

CDR3 protein: CASSLYPGTGSQETQYF
CDR3 DNA: TGCGCCAGCAGCTTGTATCCGGGAACGGGGTCGCAAGAGACCCAGTACTTC
J gene: TRBJ2-5
V gene: TRBV5-1
D gene: -
clone size: -

CDR3 protein: CASSALQGAGNTIYF
CDR3 DNA: TGTGCCAGCAGCGCCCTTCAGGGGGCTGGAAACACCATATATTTT
J gene: TRBJ1-3
V gene: TRBV9
D gene: TRBD1
clone size: -

CDR3 protein: CASREGVVETQYF
CDR3 DNA: TGTGCCAGCCGGGAGGGAGTGGTGGAGACCCAGTACTTC
J gene: TRBJ2-5
V gene: TRBV12-3/TRBV12-4
D gene: TRBD2
clone size: -

CDR3 protein: CASTKQETQYF
CDR3 DNA: TGTGCCAGCACCAAACAAGAGACCCAGTACTTC
J gene: TRBJ2-5
V gene: TRBV5-6
D gene: -
clone size: -

CDR3 protein: CASSLLPTGANTGELFF
CDR3 DNA: TGTGCCAGCTCACTATTACCGACAGGTGCGAACACCGGGGAGCTGTTTTTT
J gene: TRBJ2-2
V gene: TRBV18
D gene: -
clone size: -

CDR3 protein: CAISISGNTIYF
CDR3 DNA: TGTGCCATCAGCATTTCTGGAAACACCATATATTTT
J gene: TRBJ1-3
V gene: TRBV10-3
D gene: -
clone size: once

CDR3 protein: CASTNPTGLYGYTF
CDR3 DNA: TGTGCCAGCACCAATCCCACAGGGCTCTATGGCTACACCTTC
J gene: TRBJ1-2
V gene: TRBV6-5
D gene: -
clone size: -

CDR3 protein: CASSQDLARRNTEAFF
CDR3 DNA: TGTGCCAGCAGCCAAGATCTGGCTCGGCGGAACACTGAAGCTTTCTTT
J gene: TRBJ1-1
V gene: TRBV4-2
D gene: -
clone size: few

CDR3 protein: CASSVRGAFNGYTF
CDR3 DNA: TGTGCCAGCAGCGTACGCGGGGCATTTAATGGCTACACCTTC
J gene: TRBJ1-2
V gene: TRBV9
D gene: -
clone size: -

CDR3 protein: CASSLAGGTDTQYF
CDR3 DNA: TGTGCCAGCAGTCTAGCGGGGGGCACAGATACGCAGTATTTT
J gene: TRBJ2-3
V gene: TRBV6-5
D gene: TRBD2
clone size: -

CDR3 protein: CASKKRGNTEAFF
CDR3 DNA: TGTGCCAGCAAAAAGAGGGGTAACACTGAAGCTTTCTTT
J gene: TRBJ1-1
V gene: TRBV2
D gene: -
clone size: once

CDR3 protein: CASSELGYEQYF
CDR3 DNA: TGCGCCAGCAGTGAGTTGGGGTACGAGCAGTACTTC
J gene: TRBJ2-7
V gene: TRBV10-2
D gene: -
clone size: -

CDR3 protein: CASSVDSGSWAGELFF
CDR3 DNA: TGTGCCAGCAGCGTAGATAGCGGGAGTTGGGCCGGGGAGCTGTTTTTT
J gene: TRBJ2-2
V gene: TRBV9
D gene: TRBD2
clone size: -

CDR3 protein: CASTLGTGANTIYF
CDR3 DNA: TGTGCCAGCACTTTGGGGACAGGGGCAAACACCATATATTTT
J gene: TRBJ1-3
V gene: TRBV6-5
D gene: TRBD1
clone size: -

CDR3 protein: CASRLLENTGELFF
CDR3 DNA: TGTGCCAGCAGGTTACTAGAGAACACCGGGGAGCTGTTTTTT
J gene: TRBJ2-2
V gene: TRBV11-2
D gene: -
clone size: once

CDR3 protein: CASSPGGAGSGNTIYF
CDR3 DNA: TGCGCCAGCAGCCCAGGGGGCGCGGGCTCTGGAAACACCATATATTTT
J gene: TRBJ1-3
V gene: TRBV4-1
D gene: TRBD1
clone size: once

CDR3 protein: CASKIEGGNTIYF
CDR3 DNA: TGTGCCAGCAAGATTGAGGGAGGAAACACCATATATTTT
J gene: TRBJ1-3
V gene: TRBV2
D gene: -
clone size: -

CDR3 protein: CASSNGLAGAEQYF
CDR3 DNA: TGTGCCAGCAGCAACGGACTAGCGGGAGCCGAGCAGTACTTC
J gene: TRBJ2-7
V gene: TRBV7-8
D gene: TRBD2
clone size: -

CDR3 protein: CASSLNTEAFF
CDR3 DNA: TGTGCCAGCAGCTTAAACACTGAAGCTTTCTTT
J gene: TRBJ1-1
V gene: TRBV7-8
D gene: -
clone size: -